The following is a TCR beta chain sequence with its context. The sample comes from a study of blood T cell repertoires in COVID-19. Original methodology: Amplification from reference gene primers served as the basis for estimated nucleated cell counts. Clones were sequenced by immunoSEQ multiplex PCR, and TCRdb holds only the in-frame ones, with some missing. The DNA gave D and trimming, while V, J and clone size come from that table. This table has about 21,000 clones, nearly 90% appearing once. This CDR3 has 14 residues. CDR1 is MNHEY and CDR2 is SMNVEV in the germline V gene (reference sequence). V was clipped by 5 bases and J by 4 bases; unmatched bases: 4.

This clonotype was sampled from a human donor with active COVID-19. The donor label of this sample is uncertain. The rearrangement links TRBV27 to TRBJ1-2, with 10 nucleotides matching TRBD1. Material for sequencing was peripheral blood. For the CDR3, the DNA is TGTGCCAGCAGTACCCGACAGGGGGCCTATGGCTACACCTTC. This sequence encodes CASSTRQGAYGYTF.